One sample yielded the 18 T cell receptor beta chains listed below, sequenced in a study of cytomegalovirus exposure and HLA in healthy donors. PCR was performed using 60 Vbeta and 13 Jbeta primers. Repertoires were generated with immunoSEQ multiplex PCR, while TCRdb's copy carries only in-frame clones and drops some. The repertoire holds some 130,000 clones, around 79% seen once, with around 6.3% in the top ten. The sequencing input was PBMCs. All receptors derive from a man aged 35-49 years in good health and CMV-seropositive.

The V and J genes are TRBV19 and TRBJ2-1, with TRBD2 matching 8 bases. Germline trimming cut 2 bases from V and 1 base from J; bases unmatched to any gene: 1. The germline gives CDR1 LNHDA, CDR2 SQIVND (reference sequence). The CDR3 sequence is 15 residues long. CDR3 amino acids: CASSIIAGSYNEQFF. The CDR3 region has the DNA TGTGCCAGTAGTATAATAGCGGGATCCTACAATGAGCAGTTCTTC.

The rearrangement uses TRBV6-6 and TRBJ1-5, with TRBD1 matching 7 bases. V lost 6 bases and J lost 2; bases outside the gene matches: 4. This CDR3 has 14 residues. Germline CDR1 MNHNY, CDR2 SVGAGI (reference sequence). The CDR3 coding sequence is TGTGCCAGCAGCTACGACAGGGGCAATCAGCCCCAGCATTTT. The encoded protein is CASSYDRGNQPQHF.

The chain employs TRBV5-1 and TRBJ2-5, with 8 bases lining up with TRBD1. The CDR3 sequence is 16 residues long. V was clipped by 5 bases and J by 0 bases; unmatched bases: 9. Germline V lookup: CDR1 SGHRS, CDR2 YFSETQ. Here the CDR3 reads CASRDGRQGYQETQYF. CDR3 nucleotide sequence: TGCGCCAGCAGAGATGGTCGACAGGGGTACCAAGAGACCCAGTACTTC.

The DNA of the CDR3 is TGTGCCACCAGCAGAGATGTAGGGGGGGAGAACTATGGCTACACCTTC. It codes for CATSRDVGGENYGYTF. The chain combines TRBV15 with TRBJ1-2; possible D gene TRBD1, 6 bases. The CDR3 covers 16 residues. Per the germline V gene, CDR1 is LNHNV and CDR2 is YYDKDF (reference sequence). V was shortened by 0 bases and J by 2 bases, with 13 bases between the two germline ends.

The gene calls are TRBV5-4 and TRBJ1-5; possible D gene TRBD1, 6 bases. The length of the CDR3 is 13 residues. V gave up 4 bases and J gave up 4 bases, with 9 bases separating them. CDR1 is SGHNT, CDR2 YYREEE, per germline (reference sequence). The CDR3 DNA reads TGTGCCAGCAGCCTACAGGGTAATCAGCCCCAGCATTTT. Its translation: CASSLQGNQPQHF.

This clone came up once. The V gene is TRBV6-5, the J gene TRBJ2-7; 9 nucleotides line up with TRBD1. This CDR3 is 15 amino acids long. Germline CDR1 is MNHEY and CDR2 is SVGAGI. V was clipped by 5 bases and J by 4 bases; unmatched bases: 9. This chain's CDR3 is CASSGNRGRRYEQYF. CDR3 coding DNA: TGTGCCAGCAGTGGGAACAGGGGGCGCAGGTACGAGCAGTACTTC.

The CDR3 here is CASNSWTSGNTYEQYF. Written as DNA, the CDR3 is TGTGCCAGCAACTCCTGGACTAGCGGGAATACCTACGAGCAGTACTTC. V and J are TRBV28 and TRBJ2-7; TRBD2 aligns across 12 bases. The CDR3 sequence is 16 residues long. The trim removed 7 bases at V and 2 bases at J, leaving 9 bases unmatched. The germline V gene has CDR1 MDHEN and CDR2 SYDVKM.

The chain couples TRBV30 to TRBJ1-5; a possible D gene is TRBD1 (5 bases). Germline V CDR1 and CDR2: GTSNPN, SVGIG (reference sequence). This CDR3 has 14 residues. V shed 2 bases and J shed 1 base, with 9 bases lying between them. The CDR3 loop is CAWSPGLSNQPQHF. CDR3 DNA sequence: TGTGCCTGGAGTCCAGGGCTAAGCAATCAGCCCCAGCATTTT.

The J gene is TRBJ2-7, the V gene TRBV15, with TRBD2 identical over 10 bases. The CDR3 totals 15 residues. In germline, CDR1 is LNHNV, CDR2 YYDKDF (reference sequence). V dropped 8 bases and J dropped 3; count of bases not matched to a gene: 10. The CDR3 spells CATALGLAGVYEQYF. The CDR3 DNA sequence: TGTGCCACCGCCCTAGGGCTAGCGGGAGTCTACGAGCAGTACTTC.

This chain links TRBV14 with TRBJ2-1, with D maybe TRBD2 (6 bases). The V gene lost 3 bases and the J gene lost 3 bases, with 12 bases spanning the gap. Germline CDR1 is SGHDN and CDR2 is FVKESK. CDR3 length equals 15 residues. CDR3 coding DNA: TGTGCCAGCAGCCATAGTGGGAGGAGCTACAATGAGCAGTTCTTC. Its protein is CASSHSGRSYNEQFF.

This clone was observed a single time. This chain connects TRBV7-3 to TRBJ2-1; a weak D match, TRBD1 (6 bases). The V gene lost 10 bases and the J gene lost 9 bases, with 19 bases spanning the gap. Per germline, CDR1 SGHTA and CDR2 FQGTGA. CDR3 size: 13 residues. Here the CDR3 reads CATRPSRGGEQFF. DNA of the CDR3: TGTGCCACGAGACCGTCCAGGGGTGGTGAGCAGTTCTTC.

The CDR3 nucleotides are TGCGCCAGCAGTGAATCGGGACTAGCGGGAGGGGGGTTCGCGAGGCTCTACAATGAGCAGTTCTTC. Translation: CASSESGLAGGGFARLYNEQFF. V usage is TRBV10-1 and J usage is TRBJ2-1; 16 nucleotides line up with TRBD2. CDR1 WNHNN and CDR2 SYGVQD come from the germline V gene (reference sequence). After removal of 3 bases from V and 3 bases from J, the junction contained 17 bases not matched to a gene. The CDR3 spans 22 residues.

The chain recombines TRBV25-1 with TRBJ2-7, with 14 bases matching TRBD2. This CDR3 has 16 amino acids. Per germline, CDR1 MGHDK and CDR2 SYGVNS. The ends lost 7 bases at V and 5 bases at J; junction bases unmatched: 10. CDR3 in amino acids: CASTQGTSGRGHEQYF. CDR3 nucleotides: TGTGCCAGCACCCAAGGGACTAGCGGGAGAGGCCACGAGCAGTACTTC.

The chain uses TRBV11-3 and TRBJ2-2; 10 nucleotides agree with TRBD2. The V and J ends lost 4 bases and 4 bases, in that order; junction bases with no gene match: 3. The CDR3 spans 15 residues. Germline V gives CDR1 SGHNT, CDR2 YENEEA. In nucleotides, the CDR3 is TGTGCCAGCAGCTCCAGCGGGAGGGTCACCGGGGAGCTGTTTTTT. Protein sequence: CASSSSGRVTGELFF.

The chain recombines TRBV10-3 with TRBJ2-5, with 8 bases lining up with TRBD2. The J call is doubtful: the DNA matches TRBJ2-7 better. Looked up from germline, CDR1 is ENHRY and CDR2 is SYGVKD. The CDR3 contains 14 residues. This CDR3 reads CAISEKRESNEQYF. The CDR3 DNA is TGTGCCATCAGTGAGAAGCGGGAGTCTAACGAGCAGTACTTC.

This chain connects TRBV5-1 to TRBJ2-3; TRBD2 matches at 11 bases. Germline lookup yields CDR1 SGHRS and CDR2 YFSETQ. The trim removed 1 base at V and 2 bases at J, leaving 3 bases unmatched. The CDR3 runs 16 residues. The CDR3 is CASSLMTSGNTDTQYF. As DNA, the CDR3 is TGCGCCAGCAGCTTGATGACTAGCGGGAACACAGATACGCAGTATTTT.

Note on this clone: This sample also contains other DNA sequences that code for the same CDR3. The chain recombines TRBV7-9 with TRBJ1-5; D not resolved. V lost 1 base and J lost 9, with 7 bases in between. Looked up from germline, CDR1 is SEHNR and CDR2 is FQNEAQ (reference sequence). The CDR3 covers 12 residues. CDR3 amino acids: CASSLGLGPQHF. The CDR3 DNA follows: TGTGCCAGCAGCTTAGGACTGGGGCCCCAGCATTTT.

About this clone: The same CDR3 arises from other DNA sequences in this sample as well. This chain links TRBV6-5 with TRBJ1-4; D unclear. Trimming pared 5 bases from V and 0 bases from J, leaving 7 bases between. CDR3 length: 14 amino acids. Germline values: CDR1 MNHEY, CDR2 SVGAGI. The CDR3 reads CASSRTATNEKLFF. In DNA form, the CDR3 reads TGTGCCAGCAGTCGTACTGCAACTAATGAAAAACTGTTTTTT.